This is a list of T cell receptor beta chains from one sample in a study of shared clonotypes between healthy human individuals. TCRdb's copy holds only in-frame clones and misses some; the assay was immunoSEQ multiplex PCR. The sample includes hundreds of thousands of clones, approximately 79% seen only once; the top ten take about 2%. The sequencing input was memory CD4+ T cells sorted from blood. The source of these receptors is a woman in her 30s in good health. Each CDR3 is given with its conserved first and last residue. D genes are given only for firm matches. Only some rows state a clone size, as once, few, many or a class for expanded clones.

CDR3 DNA	CDR3 protein	J gene	V gene	CDR3 length	clone size	D gene
TGTGCCAGTAGCCCGGGGGACTTCGGACGGGAGCAGTACTTC	CASSPGDFGREQYF	TRBJ2-7	TRBV19	14	NA	NA
TGTGCCAGCAGTTTATCCCAGACAGGGATGCGGTATGGCTACACCTTC	CASSLSQTGMRYGYTF	TRBJ1-2	TRBV27	16	once	TRBD1
TGTGCCAGCTCACCACAGACCGGGGTTACTGATGGCTACACCTTC	CASSPQTGVTDGYTF	TRBJ1-2	TRBV18	15	NA	NA
TGTGCCAGCAGCTGGGACAGCTCTTCCTACGAGCAGTACTTC	CASSWDSSSYEQYF	TRBJ2-7	TRBV7-9	14	NA	TRBD1
TGTGCCAGCAGACCATACGGGACAGCTAATGAAAAACTGTTTTTT	CASRPYGTANEKLFF	TRBJ1-4	TRBV28	15	NA	TRBD1
TGTGCCAGCAGTTATCGGACAGGGGATTGGCAAGAGACCCAGTACTTC	CASSYRTGDWQETQYF	TRBJ2-5	TRBV6-5	16	NA	TRBD1
TGTGCCAGCAGCCGGTCCGGGACGTTGGCCTACGAGCAGTACTTC	CASSRSGTLAYEQYF	TRBJ2-7	TRBV7-6	15	once	NA
TGTGCCAGTAGCGGAACGATACAGGGATGGGCGGGGGCCAACGTCCTGACTTTC	CASSGTIQGWAGANVLTF	TRBJ2-6	TRBV19	18	NA	NA
TGTGCCAGCAGCTTTGGAGCTTCGGGGGCCACCGGGGAGCTGTTTTTT	CASSFGASGATGELFF	TRBJ2-2	TRBV7-2	16	few	NA
TGCGCCAGCAGATCCCCGGTAACAGATTCACCCCTCCACTTT	CASRSPVTDSPLHF	TRBJ1-6	TRBV5-1	14	NA	NA
TGTGCCTATCGGACAGGGAACACTGAAGCTTTCTTT	CAYRTGNTEAFF	TRBJ1-1	TRBV30	12	NA	TRBD1
TGCGCCAGCAGCTTAGGACACCCCGGGGCTGTGACTGAAGCTTTCTTT	CASSLGHPGAVTEAFF	TRBJ1-1	TRBV5-1	16	NA	NA
TGTGCCAGCAGTGAAGATGTAGATGCTCCACGGCATGAGCAGTTCTTC	CASSEDVDAPRHEQFF	TRBJ2-1	TRBV25-1	16	NA	NA
TGCGCCAGCAGCTTGGAAGGCAGTCTCTATGGCTACACCTTC	CASSLEGSLYGYTF	TRBJ1-2	TRBV5-1	14	NA	NA
TGCAGCGTGCTCACAGGATCAGGGGCCAACGTCCTGACTTTC	CSVLTGSGANVLTF	TRBJ2-6	TRBV29-1	14	once	NA
TGTGCCAGTAGGACTCAGGACAGGGGAATCTACGAGCAGTACTTC	CASRTQDRGIYEQYF	TRBJ2-7	TRBV19	15	few	TRBD1
TGTGCCAGCAGTTCGGGACAGTACACAGATACGCAGTATTTT	CASSSGQYTDTQYF	TRBJ2-3	TRBV28	14	NA	TRBD1
TGTGCCAGCAGCTTGGGGACTAGCGGGAGAAAACTAACGCAGTATTTT	CASSLGTSGRKLTQYF	TRBJ2-3	TRBV5-4	16	NA	TRBD2
TGCAGCGCAAGCGGGAGTACGCAGTATTTT	CSASGSTQYF	TRBJ2-3	TRBV29-1	10	NA	TRBD2
TGTGCCAGCAGCCCCACTAGCGGGAGGGCCCAGGGTGAGCAGTTCTTC	CASSPTSGRAQGEQFF	TRBJ2-1	TRBV7-2	16	NA	TRBD2
TGTGCCAGCTCACCGATCATCCGACAGGGGGCTCACAATGAGCAGTTCTTC	CASSPIIRQGAHNEQFF	TRBJ2-1	TRBV18	17	few	TRBD1
TGTGCCAGCAGTGACCAGGGACTATACTACGAGCAGTACTTC	CASSDQGLYYEQYF	TRBJ2-7	TRBV2	14	few	TRBD2
TGTGCCAGCAGCCGGCACACAGACCGGGAGACCCAGTACTTC	CASSRHTDRETQYF	TRBJ2-5	TRBV7-9	14	NA	NA
TGTGCCAGCAGCTTATACGTCGGAGCTCCCGGGGAGCTGTTTTTT	CASSLYVGAPGELFF	TRBJ2-2	TRBV7-3	15	NA	NA
TGTGCCAGCAGTTCAGGGGACTCCTACGAGCAGTACTTC	CASSSGDSYEQYF	TRBJ2-7	TRBV28	13	NA	NA
TGCGCCAGCAGCCAACCTAGCGGGAGTCGGCGCGAGCAGTACTTC	CASSQPSGSRREQYF	TRBJ2-7	TRBV4-1	15	NA	TRBD2
TGTGCCAGCAGTGTCGACAAGGGCAACACCATATATTTT	CASSVDKGNTIYF	TRBJ1-3	TRBV2	13	NA	NA
TGTGCCAGCAGTCCATCCGGGACTAGCGGTACCACAGATACGCAGTATTTT	CASSPSGTSGTTDTQYF	TRBJ2-3	TRBV28	17	few	TRBD2
TGTGCCAGCTCACCTAGTGGGACAGCCTATAGCAATCAGCCCCAGCATTTT	CASSPSGTAYSNQPQHF	TRBJ1-5	TRBV18	17	NA	TRBD1
TGTGCCAGCAGACCAGACGGCACCGGGGAGCTGTTTTTT	CASRPDGTGELFF	TRBJ2-2	TRBV7-9	13	few	NA
TGTGCCAGCAGCGTAGAAGTAGCGGGAGGGACGGGAGAGCAGTACTTC	CASSVEVAGGTGEQYF	TRBJ2-7	TRBV9	16	once	TRBD2
TGTGCCAGCAGAAGGGACAGGGACAACGAGCAGTACTTC	CASRRDRDNEQYF	TRBJ2-7	TRBV28	13	NA	TRBD1
TGTGCCAGCAGCTTAGGGTCGTCAGAGGGCTACGAGCAGTACTTC	CASSLGSSEGYEQYF	TRBJ2-7	TRBV11-3	15	NA	NA
TGTGCCAGCCGCGGGGGACAGCTGAATGAAAAACTGTTTTTT	CASRGGQLNEKLFF	TRBJ1-4	TRBV9	14	NA	TRBD1
TGTGCCAGCAGCCTGGGAGGGAAAGGCGAGCAGTACTTC	CASSLGGKGEQYF	TRBJ2-7	TRBV7-2	13	NA	TRBD2
TGTGCCAGCAGCTTGGAGAGGGGTGCAACAGATACGCAGTATTTT	CASSLERGATDTQYF	TRBJ2-3	TRBV5-8	15	NA	NA
TGTGCCAGCAGCAAACAGGAAGATCAGCCCCAGCATTTT	CASSKQEDQPQHF	TRBJ1-5	TRBV7-2	13	NA	NA
TGTGCCAGCAGTTACGGAGTGGGTAATGAAAAACTGTTTTTT	CASSYGVGNEKLFF	TRBJ1-4	TRBV6-6	14	NA	NA
TGCGCCAGCAGCCATGTGACTACCGGGACACCTCAGTACTTC	CASSHVTTGTPQYF	TRBJ2-5	TRBV4-1	14	NA	NA
TGTGCCAGCAGTGAACCCAGGGCTGGGGCCAACGTCCTGACTTTC	CASSEPRAGANVLTF	TRBJ2-6	TRBV2	15	NA	NA
TGTGCCAGTAGCGTCGACAGGGGGCTTGAAAAACTGTTTTTT	CASSVDRGLEKLFF	TRBJ1-4	TRBV19	14	NA	TRBD1
TGTGCCAGCGCCCATGGGGCAGGGCTCTCCTACGAGCAGTACTTC	CASAHGAGLSYEQYF	TRBJ2-7	TRBV4-2	15	NA	NA
TGTGCCAGCTCTACCGGGACAGGCCTTTTTCAGTACTTC	CASSTGTGLFQYF	TRBJ2-7	TRBV18	13	NA	TRBD1
TGTGCCAGCGCAGGGGGCGAGAACACTGAAGCTTTCTTT	CASAGGENTEAFF	TRBJ1-1	TRBV6-6	13	NA	TRBD1
TGTGCCACCCGGCGACGGGGGCCCTACAATGAGCAGTTCTTC	CATRRRGPYNEQFF	TRBJ2-1	TRBV15	14	NA	NA
TGTGCCAGCAGCTTGGATGAGGGTGGAAACACCATATATTTT	CASSLDEGGNTIYF	TRBJ1-3	TRBV5-8	14	NA	NA
TGTGCCAGCAGCCCATCGGGCCGCAATCAGCCCCAGCATTTT	CASSPSGRNQPQHF	TRBJ1-5	TRBV11-3	14	NA	NA
TGTGCCAGCGGGCCTAGCGGGAGTATGGGTCAAGAGACCCAGTACTTC	CASGPSGSMGQETQYF	TRBJ2-5	TRBV7-9	16	NA	TRBD2
TGTGCCAGCTCGTACGCAGGGTTGAGTGAGACCCAGTACTTC	CASSYAGLSETQYF	TRBJ2-5	TRBV18	14	NA	NA
TGTGCCAGCAGCCCGGGACAGGGAACATGGAACACCATATATTTT	CASSPGQGTWNTIYF	TRBJ1-3	TRBV7-9	15	few	TRBD1
TGCGCCAGCAGCCAGGACAGGGGTTCTGGGGCCAACGTCCTGACTTTC	CASSQDRGSGANVLTF	TRBJ2-6	TRBV4-1	16	NA	TRBD1
TGTGCCAGCAGCCCACCAAAAGTTCGCGAGCAGTACTTC	CASSPPKVREQYF	TRBJ2-7	TRBV5-4	13	NA	NA
TGTGCCAGCAGTGAAATACGCAGCAATCAGCCCCAGCATTTT	CASSEIRSNQPQHF	TRBJ1-5	TRBV2	14	NA	NA
TGTGCCAGCAGTTATGAGGGCGGGACAAGCACAGATACGCAGTATTTT	CASSYEGGTSTDTQYF	TRBJ2-3	TRBV6-5	16	once	NA
TGTGCCAGCAGTTTACCCCCTCTGTTTGAGCAGTACTTC	CASSLPPLFEQYF	TRBJ2-7	TRBV28	13	NA	NA
TGTGCCAGTAGCCAACAGGGGGCGTTTGCTGAAGCTTTCTTT	CASSQQGAFAEAFF	TRBJ1-1	TRBV19	14	NA	TRBD1